Below, one T cell receptor (beta chain) is given with its context. Its antigen is as yet unknown. The sample comes from a study of cytomegalovirus exposure and HLA in healthy donors. The PCR ran on 60 Vbeta and 13 Jbeta primers. The table came from immunoSEQ multiplex PCR; TCRdb's copy has only in-frame clones and leaves some out. The sample contains around 160,000 clones, more than 70% of which appear only once. Trimming shortened V by 2 bases and J by 4 bases, and 14 bases separated the two germline ends. This CDR3 has 15 amino acids. CDR1 and CDR2 (germline): LNHDA, SQIVND (reference sequence). Study observations and caveats: Reports described diagnosis of cytomegalovirus status by the classifier as highly specific and sensitive. Rare TCR sequences dominated, though some public TCRs recurred in many donors.

This receptor was taken from a woman aged 40 to 55 in good health and CMV-seropositive. This chain uses TRBV19 with TRBJ1-1; D may be TRBD1 (6 bases). Specimen: PBMCs. CDR3 amino acids: CASSISGQFITEAFF. CDR3 DNA: TGTGCCAGTAGTATATCTGGACAGTTCATCACTGAAGCTTTCTTT.